One sample yielded the 15 T cell receptor beta chains listed below, sequenced in a study of cytomegalovirus exposure and HLA in healthy donors. Primers for the PCR totalled 60 Vbeta and 13 Jbeta. Clones were read by immunoSEQ multiplex PCR, and TCRdb kept only the in-frame ones, dropping some. The data show 130,000 or so clones, 75% to 85% seen once. Sample: PBMCs. All receptors derive from a woman aged 45-65 years in good health and CMV-seropositive.

The J gene is TRBJ2-1, the V gene TRBV18; 11 nucleotides match TRBD1. Germline-derived CDR1 and CDR2 are KGHSH and LQKENI. After removal of 2 bases from V and 0 bases from J, the junction contained 3 bases not matched to a gene. The CDR3 is 17 amino acids. The CDR3 here is CASSPAGTGGSYNEQFF. The CDR3 region has the DNA TGTGCCAGCTCACCAGCCGGGACAGGGGGCTCCTACAATGAGCAGTTCTTC.

The CDR3 spells CASSYAGHSETQYF. The CDR3 DNA reads TGTGCCAGCAGCTATGCCGGTCACTCGGAGACCCAGTACTTC. This chain joins TRBV7-3 and TRBJ2-5; D is undetermined. The CDR3 is 14 amino acids. V lost 4 bases, J lost 5 bases, and 14 bases lay in between. CDR1 and CDR2 from the germline V gene are SGHTA and FQGTGA. The entire variable domain, with the rest obtained from reference TRBV7-3 and TRBJ2-5, is as follows: GAGVSQTPSNKVTEKGKYVELRCDPISGHTALYWYRQSLGQGPEFLIYFQGTGAADDSGLPNDRFFAVRPEGSVSTLKIQRTERGDSAVYLCASSYAGHSETQYFGPGTRLLVL.

V and J are TRBV5-1 and TRBJ2-5; 7 positions agree with TRBD2. This CDR3 spans 14 amino acids. Germline lookup yields CDR1 SGHRS and CDR2 YFSETQ. Trimming cost V 1 base and J 5 bases; bases outside gene matches: 5. CDR3 DNA: TGCGCCAGCAGCTTGATGACTAGCACTGAGACCCAGTACTTC. Translating gives CASSLMTSTETQYF.

The rearrangement uses TRBV5-6 and TRBJ2-7, with D possibly being TRBD1 (6 bases). Germline-derived CDR1 and CDR2 are SGHDT and YYEEEE. This CDR3 has 14 residues. V lost 0 bases, J lost 1 base, and 8 bases lay in between. CDR3: CASSLGGTSYEQYF. The CDR3 coding sequence is TGTGCCAGCAGCTTGGGGGGGACATCCTACGAGCAGTACTTC.

In its sample, this clone was seen a few times. The rearrangement uses TRBV4-1 and TRBJ1-6; D is possibly TRBD1 (5 bases). Germline V gene lookup returns CDR1 MGHRA and CDR2 YSYEKL. The CDR3 has 15 residues. V was pared by 4 bases and J by 11 bases, with 18 bases between. This chain's CDR3 is CASSRVGQGIPPLHF. CDR3 in DNA: TGCGCCAGCAGCCGGGTAGGACAAGGAATACCACCCCTCCACTTT.

CDR3 bases: TGCGCCAGCAGCCCGACCATACTAAGGGGCCCTAACACTGAAGCTTTCTTT. Translating gives CASSPTILRGPNTEAFF. This chain connects TRBV4-1 to TRBJ1-1; TRBD1 is a possible D gene (5 bases). Trimming took off 4 bases at V and 2 bases at J, with 20 bases between the two ends. Per the germline V gene, CDR1 is MGHRA and CDR2 is YSYEKL. The CDR3 length is 17 residues.

The chain joins TRBV15 to TRBJ1-1; no definite D call. Trimming shortened V by 0 bases and J by 1 base, and 6 bases separated the two germline ends. The germline gives CDR1 LNHNV, CDR2 YYDKDF (reference sequence). The CDR3 runs 14 residues. CDR3 bases: TGTGCCACCAGCAGAGACAGGCCGAACACTGAAGCTTTCTTT. Its protein product is CATSRDRPNTEAFF. The full variable domain, with the rest looked up from reference TRBV15 and TRBJ1-1, is DAMVIQNPRYQVTQFGKPVTLSCSQTLNHNVMYWYQQKSSQAPKLLFHYYDKDFNNEADTPDNFQSRRPNTSFCFLDIRSPGLGDTAMYLCATSRDRPNTEAFFGQGTRLTVV.

The CDR3 sequence: CASKEGGRDTEAFF. The CDR3 nucleotides are TGTGCCAGTAAGGAAGGGGGCCGAGACACTGAAGCTTTCTTT. The chain joins TRBV19 to TRBJ1-1; 7 positions match TRBD1. Germline assignment: CDR1 LNHDA and CDR2 SQIVND (reference sequence). CDR3 length: 14 amino acids. J lost 3 bases, V lost 7 bases, and 8 bases had no gene match.

V and J are TRBV7-9 and TRBJ1-2; tentative D call: TRBD1 (6 bases). This CDR3 is built from 14 residues. V was cut by 5 bases and J by 7 bases, with 17 bases left in between. CDR1 and CDR2 (germline): SEHNR, FQNEAQ (reference sequence). Written as DNA, the CDR3 is TGTGCCAGCAGCAACCAGGACAGAGGGGGTGGCTACACCTTC. The encoded protein is CASSNQDRGGGYTF. Using reference TRBV7-9 and TRBJ1-2 for the parts outside the CDR3, the full variable domain is DTGVSQNPRHKITKRGQNVTFRCDPISEHNRLYWYRQTLGQGPEFLTYFQNEAQLEKSRLLSDRFSAERPKGSFSTLEIQRTEQGDSAMYLCASSNQDRGGGYTFGSGTRLTVV.

V gene TRBV15 combines with J gene TRBJ1-2, with unresolved D. CDR3 length equals 14 residues. Germline V gene sequence: CDR1 LNHNV, CDR2 YYDKDF (reference sequence). Trimming removed 5 bases from V and 4 bases from J, with 14 bases in between. The CDR3 is CATSLKEGVYGYTF. CDR3 coding DNA: TGTGCCACCAGCCTCAAGGAGGGTGTCTATGGCTACACCTTC.

The chain couples TRBV18 to TRBJ2-4, with D perhaps matching TRBD2 (5 bases). The CDR3 is made up of 15 amino acids. The germline V gene has CDR1 KGHSH and CDR2 LQKENI. Trimming took off 5 bases at V and 7 bases at J, with 18 bases between the two ends. The CDR3 DNA sequence: TGTGCCAGCTCAGCCGGGATCCCACCGGAGAACATTCAGTACTTC. Protein sequence: CASSAGIPPENIQYF.

This rearrangement joins TRBV30 to TRBJ1-2; TRBD1 is a possible D gene (6 bases). V lost 0 bases, J lost 7 bases, and 15 bases lay in between. Germline-derived CDR1 and CDR2 are GTSNPN and SVGIG (reference sequence). The CDR3 consists of 14 residues. The CDR3 is CAWSVTFGGVGYTF. CDR3 DNA sequence: TGTGCCTGGAGTGTGACATTTGGGGGCGTTGGCTACACCTTC.

V is TRBV5-1 and J is TRBJ2-5; the D gene is possibly TRBD1 (6 bases). The CDR3 covers 14 residues. In germline, CDR1 is SGHRS, CDR2 YFSETQ. The V end lost 4 bases, the J end lost 2 bases, and 12 bases lay between the germline ends. CDR3 amino acids: CASSLTGIQETQYF. DNA for the CDR3: TGCGCCAGCAGCCTGACAGGTATACAAGAGACCCAGTACTTC.

This clone was seen once. The chain's CDR3 is CASSGVTGTGYTF. CDR3 in DNA: TGCGCCAGCAGCGGGGTGACAGGGACTGGCTACACCTTC. The rearrangement uses TRBV5-1 and TRBJ1-2; 7 bases match TRBD1. Germline lookup yields CDR1 SGHRS and CDR2 YFSETQ. The ends lost 4 bases at V and 7 bases at J; junction bases unmatched: 7. The CDR3 contains 13 residues.

This chain uses TRBV13 with TRBJ2-5; the match to TRBD2 covers 9 bases. Unmatched junction bases numbered 6, after V lost 0 bases and J lost 4 bases. The CDR3 consists of 16 residues. Germline values: CDR1 PRHDT, CDR2 FYEKMQ (reference sequence). The CDR3 is CASSLGTGTSRETQYF. The CDR3 coding sequence is TGTGCCAGCAGCTTAGGAACCGGGACTAGCCGAGAGACCCAGTACTTC.